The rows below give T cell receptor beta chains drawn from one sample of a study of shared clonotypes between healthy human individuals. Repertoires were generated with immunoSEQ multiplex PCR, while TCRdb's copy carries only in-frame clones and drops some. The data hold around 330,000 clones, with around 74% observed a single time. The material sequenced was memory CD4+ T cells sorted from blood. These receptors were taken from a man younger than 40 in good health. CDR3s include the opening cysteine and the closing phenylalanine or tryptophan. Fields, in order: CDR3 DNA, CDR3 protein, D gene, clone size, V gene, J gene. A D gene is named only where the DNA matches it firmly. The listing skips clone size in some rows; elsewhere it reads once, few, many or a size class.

cdr3_nt: TGTGCCAGCAGCGGACTAGCGGGAACCGGGGAGCTGTTTTTT
cdr3_aa: CASSGLAGTGELFF
d_call: TRBD2
clone_size: many
v_call: TRBV7-9
j_call: TRBJ2-2

cdr3_nt: TGCAGCGTAGGTAGCGGGATACTCTACGAGCAGTACTTC
cdr3_aa: CSVGSGILYEQYF
d_call: TRBD2
clone_size: few
v_call: TRBV29-1
j_call: TRBJ2-7

cdr3_nt: TGTGCCAGCAGCTTGGTAGGGGGTAGGACCCAGTACTTC
cdr3_aa: CASSLVGGRTQYF
d_call: NA
clone_size: once
v_call: TRBV5-5
j_call: TRBJ2-5

cdr3_nt: TGTGCCAGCAGTGAACGGGGGGCTGGCTACAATGAGCAGTTCTTC
cdr3_aa: CASSERGAGYNEQFF
d_call: NA
clone_size: NA
v_call: TRBV2
j_call: TRBJ2-1

cdr3_nt: TGTGCCAGCAGTGGGACCAGAGGAAACACCATATATTTT
cdr3_aa: CASSGTRGNTIYF
d_call: NA
clone_size: NA
v_call: TRBV6-1
j_call: TRBJ1-3

cdr3_nt: TGTGCCAGCAGCCCCAGGGGGGCGAACACCGGGGAGCTGTTTTTT
cdr3_aa: CASSPRGANTGELFF
d_call: NA
clone_size: NA
v_call: TRBV11-2
j_call: TRBJ2-2

cdr3_nt: TGTGCCAGCAGGCGAGGAGCACTAGTTGGCTACGAGCAGTACTTC
cdr3_aa: CASRRGALVGYEQYF
d_call: NA
clone_size: NA
v_call: TRBV28
j_call: TRBJ2-7

cdr3_nt: TGTGCCAGCAGCCAGGGGACCTACAATGAGCAGTTCTTC
cdr3_aa: CASSQGTYNEQFF
d_call: NA
clone_size: NA
v_call: TRBV7-2
j_call: TRBJ2-1

cdr3_nt: TGTGCCAGCAGACGTGTGCTAGCGGGAGGCAATTCCTACGAGCAGTACTTC
cdr3_aa: CASRRVLAGGNSYEQYF
d_call: TRBD2
clone_size: NA
v_call: TRBV7-9
j_call: TRBJ2-7

cdr3_nt: TGCGCCAGCAGATTCGGACAGGGGGCGGGTGAGCAGTTCTTC
cdr3_aa: CASRFGQGAGEQFF
d_call: TRBD1
clone_size: NA
v_call: TRBV5-1
j_call: TRBJ2-1

cdr3_nt: TGCAGCGTCCGCGAACAAGAGACCCAGTACTTC
cdr3_aa: CSVREQETQYF
d_call: NA
clone_size: NA
v_call: TRBV29-1
j_call: TRBJ2-5

cdr3_nt: TGTGCCAGCAAGCGGGGAGCGGCCCGCTCAGAGCAGTACTTC
cdr3_aa: CASKRGAARSEQYF
d_call: TRBD2
clone_size: NA
v_call: TRBV2
j_call: TRBJ2-7

cdr3_nt: TGTGCCAGCAGTGAAGACGGAGGGAGCAATCAGCCCCAGCATTTT
cdr3_aa: CASSEDGGSNQPQHF
d_call: NA
clone_size: NA
v_call: TRBV2
j_call: TRBJ1-5

cdr3_nt: TGTGCCAGCTCAATGCCGCGCGCAGCTAAAGAGACCCAGTACTTC
cdr3_aa: CASSMPRAAKETQYF
d_call: NA
clone_size: NA
v_call: TRBV18
j_call: TRBJ2-5

cdr3_nt: TGCAGCGTTGAAGATCTGGAGGGCTTCGCGGAGACCCAGTACTTC
cdr3_aa: CSVEDLEGFAETQYF
d_call: NA
clone_size: NA
v_call: TRBV29-1
j_call: TRBJ2-5

cdr3_nt: TGTGCTAGTGGTTTGGGCAAGGCTGGGGTCACCTACGAGCAGTACTTC
cdr3_aa: CASGLGKAGVTYEQYF
d_call: NA
clone_size: NA
v_call: TRBV12-5
j_call: TRBJ2-7

cdr3_nt: TGTGCCAGCATAAATAGAGAAGTCGGGGAGCTGTTTTTT
cdr3_aa: CASINREVGELFF
d_call: NA
clone_size: NA
v_call: TRBV2
j_call: TRBJ2-2

cdr3_nt: TGCAGCGCGGCTTCGGGACAGGCAATGTCCGAAGCTTTCTTT
cdr3_aa: CSAASGQAMSEAFF
d_call: TRBD1
clone_size: NA
v_call: TRBV29-1
j_call: TRBJ1-1

cdr3_nt: TGCGCCAGCAGTGAGTCGACCAGCCAAGAGACCCAGTACTTC
cdr3_aa: CASSESTSQETQYF
d_call: NA
clone_size: few
v_call: TRBV10-1
j_call: TRBJ2-5

cdr3_nt: TGCGCCAGCAGCTTGGAGGTGGGGTTGCCCACAGATACGCAGTATTTT
cdr3_aa: CASSLEVGLPTDTQYF
d_call: NA
clone_size: NA
v_call: TRBV5-1
j_call: TRBJ2-3

cdr3_nt: TGTGCCAGCAGCTTAGAGGGGGGCGCTGATGAAGCTTTCTTT
cdr3_aa: CASSLEGGADEAFF
d_call: NA
clone_size: NA
v_call: TRBV7-6
j_call: TRBJ1-1

cdr3_nt: TGTGCCAGCAGCTTAGAGGGTGTCACAGATACGCAGTATTTT
cdr3_aa: CASSLEGVTDTQYF
d_call: NA
clone_size: NA
v_call: TRBV7-2
j_call: TRBJ2-3

cdr3_nt: TGTGCCAGCAGCGCCACGGGGGCGGGAGGATTTGATGAGCAGTTCTTC
cdr3_aa: CASSATGAGGFDEQFF
d_call: TRBD2
clone_size: NA
v_call: TRBV5-6
j_call: TRBJ2-1

cdr3_nt: TGTGCCAGCAGCTCCGGGACTAGCGGGAGGGCAGATACGCAGTATTTT
cdr3_aa: CASSSGTSGRADTQYF
d_call: TRBD2
clone_size: NA
v_call: TRBV7-2
j_call: TRBJ2-3

cdr3_nt: TGCGCCAGCAGCCAAGATTCGGTTACTAGCGGGAGGACCTACAATGAGCAGTTCTTC
cdr3_aa: CASSQDSVTSGRTYNEQFF
d_call: TRBD2
clone_size: NA
v_call: TRBV4-3
j_call: TRBJ2-1

cdr3_nt: TGTGCCAGCAGTGAACGGACAGATACGCAGTATTTT
cdr3_aa: CASSERTDTQYF
d_call: NA
clone_size: NA
v_call: TRBV2
j_call: TRBJ2-3

cdr3_nt: TGTGCCAGTAGTGATGGGGGCGCAATCGCCGGGGAGCTGTTTTTT
cdr3_aa: CASSDGGAIAGELFF
d_call: NA
clone_size: once
v_call: TRBV19
j_call: TRBJ2-2

cdr3_nt: TGTGCCAGCAGAGGACAGGGCTACTCAGATACGCAGTATTTT
cdr3_aa: CASRGQGYSDTQYF
d_call: TRBD1
clone_size: NA
v_call: TRBV28
j_call: TRBJ2-3

cdr3_nt: TGTGCCAGCAGCTTACCCCGGGGGGAAGAGACCCAGTACTTC
cdr3_aa: CASSLPRGEETQYF
d_call: TRBD2
clone_size: NA
v_call: TRBV7-2
j_call: TRBJ2-5

cdr3_nt: TGTGCCAGCAGCTCTAAGACAGGGAACCCTCCTAACTATGGCTACACCTTC
cdr3_aa: CASSSKTGNPPNYGYTF
d_call: TRBD1
clone_size: NA
v_call: TRBV7-2
j_call: TRBJ1-2

cdr3_nt: TGTGCCAGCTCACGTAACAGGGACTACGAGCAGTACTTC
cdr3_aa: CASSRNRDYEQYF
d_call: NA
clone_size: NA
v_call: TRBV18
j_call: TRBJ2-7

cdr3_nt: TGTGCCACCAACCCGGACAGGATGGCGACCCAGTACTTC
cdr3_aa: CATNPDRMATQYF
d_call: TRBD1
clone_size: NA
v_call: TRBV15
j_call: TRBJ2-5

cdr3_nt: TGTGCCACCACAGGGAGTATAAATCAGCCCCAGCATTTT
cdr3_aa: CATTGSINQPQHF
d_call: NA
clone_size: NA
v_call: TRBV7-2
j_call: TRBJ1-5

cdr3_nt: TGCAGTGCTAGAGCGGTAGGCGTCCTGACTTTC
cdr3_aa: CSARAVGVLTF
d_call: NA
clone_size: NA
v_call: TRBV20-1
j_call: TRBJ2-6